This TCR beta chain is from a study of T cells in Graves' hyperthyroidism and ophthalmopathy (dated by TCRdb to the late 2010s). About the investigation overall: Peripheral blood was collected at initial diagnosis, before any treatment. TCR V-J signatures able to tell the groups apart were searched for in a discovery cohort of approximately 95 patients, of whom approximately 40 had Graves' ophthalmopathy and about 60 had stable Graves' hyperthyroidism. Whether ophthalmopathy could be predicted prospectively was tested in an independent validation cohort made up of some 20 hyperthyroidism patients plus 17 patients who later progressed to ophthalmopathy. The roughly 90 discovery patients were divided at random into training and test sets in a 7:3 ratio. The study also compared thyroid tissue and blood T-cell repertoires from about six Graves' hyperthyroidism patients. After blood sampling, hyperthyroidism patients were treated with methimazole at a starting dose of 30 mg daily, and ophthalmopathy patients were treated with high-dose intravenous methylprednisolone. According to the paper, TCR Vbeta CDR3 sequencing was carried out on 135 peripheral blood samples, which came from fewer than 50 ophthalmopathy, under 80 hyperthyroidism and roughly 17 progressor patients.

Stable Graves' hyperthyroidism was defined as the absence of progression to ophthalmopathy over 18 months of follow-up. Hyperthyroidism patients were aged 18 to 65 years and newly diagnosed, with disease duration of less than 2 months. Any patient with an uncontrolled infection, another autoimmune disease, pregnancy or lactation was excluded. Diagnoses relied on clinical symptoms, serum thyroxine and TRAb, thyroid ultrasound and orbital computed tomography. PBMCs were isolated from about 10 ml of fresh peripheral blood by Ficoll-Paque density gradient centrifugation. Trizol reagent was used to extract total RNA, and RNA quality was then checked on an Agilent 2100 Bioanalyzer. This clonotype was seen a handful of times. Its recognized antigen is unknown. Nothing much larger sits one base from this clone, and base qualities are not available. TCR beta CDR3 regions were amplified from RNA transcripts. A first-round RT-PCR of the TCR CDR3 used the HTBI primer set with the Qiagen OneStep RT-PCR kit. Libraries were constructed in a second round of multiplex PCR, after which size selection and purification were carried out. The libraries were sequenced on an Illumina HiSeq2000 using paired-end 100 bp reads. On the authors' methods: SOAPnuke was used to process the raw data, removing reads that contained adapters or uncalled bases, had a mean Phred below 15, or lacked an exact match to the constant primer or identifier. COPE v1.2.5 was used to merge high-quality paired reads, and clonotypes were defined as unique nucleotide sequences. MiTCR v1.1 was used to align clonotypes to the IMGT TRBV, TRBD and TRBJ reference segments. Analysis was restricted to V-J combinations with a frequency above 0.0001, which covered 98% to 99.2% of repertoires. The TCS score was defined as F50 (clonal expansion) divided by E x V (chaos), with BLOSUM62-based TCRdist calculated between CDR3 peptides within each V-J. Welch's t-statistics and random forest reduced some 510 V-J features to some 14, which were used in a naive Bayes classifier (R e1071). Thyroid-blood repertoire similarity was quantified with the Morisita-Horn index. In-frame beta chains were kept once TCRdb had trimmed the public reads at Q25 with fastp and called clones with MiXCR. Rows with one shared CDR3 protein collapse into an entry with the most common genes and DNA. Clone size and V and J calls follow TCRdb, not the original study. In all, the sample holds about 840,000 distinct CDR3 sequences, and over 35% of those were seen once. Together, the top ten hold 8% to 9% of the sample.

Results and caveats for the whole study, not just this receptor: Most expanded thyroid clonotypes (frequency above 0.001) were also detected in blood, suggesting blood repertoires may reflect thyroid immune responses. No statistical method was used to set the sample size in advance, and investigators knew the group allocation. In cross-validation, a model built on a 13 V-J signature told ophthalmopathy apart from stable hyperthyroidism with over 85% sensitivity and roughly 81% specificity, and in testing the same model reached 80%/75%. In validation, the model predicted progression to ophthalmopathy a median of roughly six months before onset, with roughly 71% sensitivity and about 72% specificity.

The CDR3, cysteine through phenylalanine, is 13 amino acids long. Only the CDR3 portion is preserved as DNA: 39 bases, with reading frame beginning at the first base. V is reduced by 11 bases and J by 0 bases, leaving a spacing of 13 bases between them. CDR1 is given as SNHLY and CDR2 as FYNNEI, both from the germline V gene. The source material was blood. The rearrangement joined TRBV2 to TRBJ1-1; the D gene is not confidently resolved. This clonotype was obtained from a man aged 18 to 29 with Graves' hyperthyroidism. CDR3 sequence: CAGVRDMNTEAFF. The DNA sequence follows: TGTGCCGGAGTTCGAGATATGAACACTGAAGCTTTCTTT.